The 6 T cell receptor beta chains presented below share a single source sample, sequenced in a study of shared clonotypes between healthy human individuals (TCRdb year 2020). The library was made by the immunoSEQ multiplex PCR assay. The clones in this table, taken by TCRdb from immuneACCESS, are in-frame only. Not every clone is retained; where verified, under half of the shortfall comes from an unresolved V gene, and the cause of the rest is unknown. This sample is represented by hundreds of thousands of clones; around 95% of them were singletons. The ten biggest clones cover 0.11% of the sample. CD8 naive samples consisted of CD45RO-negative cells that were positively selected for CCR7, yielding a CD45RA+CCR7+ population without TemRA cells. Sequencing was performed on naive CD8+ T cells sorted from blood. The cell subset or site label on this specimen signifies: CD45RA+CCR7+. The receptors were sampled from a woman aged 30 to 39 in good health.

V gene TRBV7-9 combines with J gene TRBJ1-4, with a possible D match to TRBD1 (6 bases). The V gene lost 4 bases and the J gene lost 10 bases, with 25 bases spanning the gap. Germline V lookup: CDR1 SEHNR, CDR2 FQNEAQ (reference sequence). The length of the CDR3 is 17 residues. This chain's CDR3 is CASSSPLRQGSVVKLFF. In nucleotides, the CDR3 is TGTGCCAGCAGCTCCCCTCTGCGGCAGGGGTCTGTCGTAAAACTGTTTTTT.

This clone occurred once. Distinct nucleotide sequences in the sample also encode this CDR3. CDR3 nucleotides: TGTGCCAGCAGCTCCCTCTACGAGCAGTACTTC. The encoded protein is CASSSLYEQYF. This chain uses TRBV5-4 with TRBJ2-5, with unresolved D. The J call may be wrong; the DNA end is better matched by TRBJ2-7. This CDR3 has 11 residues. Germline values: CDR1 SGHNT, CDR2 YYREEE (reference sequence).

The rearrangement uses TRBV28 and TRBJ2-3; 8 positions agree with TRBD1. The CDR3 spans 15 residues. Germline values: CDR1 MDHEN, CDR2 SYDVKM. The trim removed 10 bases at V and 3 bases at J, leaving 12 bases unmatched. CDR3 loop: CATSFRGPRTDTQYF. DNA of the CDR3: TGTGCCACTTCTTTCAGGGGGCCGAGAACAGATACGCAGTATTTT.

This chain uses TRBV19 with TRBJ2-5; no clear D gene. Germline values: CDR1 LNHDA, CDR2 SQIVND (reference sequence). V lost 5 bases to trimming and J lost 9 bases, with 10 bases between them. The CDR3 totals 11 residues. CDR3 loop: CASSHGTAQYF. The CDR3 coding sequence is TGTGCCAGTAGTCACGGTACGGCCCAGTACTTC. The full variable domain, completed using reference TRBV19 and TRBJ2-5, is DGGITQSPKYLFRKEGQNVTLSCEQNLNHDAMYWYRQDPGQGLRLIYYSQIVNDFQKGDIAEGYSVSREKKESFPLTVTSAQKNPTAFYLCASSHGTAQYFGPGTRLLVL.

This clone was recorded only once. J is TRBJ2-1 and V is TRBV29-1; 11 bases fit TRBD2. V trimming: 7 bases; J trimming: 5 bases; junction bases outside the gene matches: 10. The germline V gene encodes CDR1 SQVTM and CDR2 ANQGSEA. The CDR3 covers 15 residues. This chain's CDR3 is CSAALAGDSNNEQFF. The CDR3 DNA reads as TGCAGCGCCGCACTAGCGGGAGATAGTAACAATGAGCAGTTCTTC.

The chain employs TRBV7-8 and TRBJ2-1; D is perhaps TRBD2 (6 bases). CDR3 length: 13 residues. V was trimmed by 0 bases and J by 14 bases, leaving 14 bases between them. CDR1 and CDR2 (germline): SGHVS, FQNEAQ. CDR3: CASSLALGGVKFF. Written as DNA, the CDR3 is TGTGCCAGCAGCTTAGCGCTGGGGGGAGTCAAGTTCTTC.